This T cell receptor (beta chain) comes out of a study of OX40 agonist ivuxolimab in advanced cancers. The method was immunoSEQ multiplex PCR; TCRdb's version includes in-frame clones alone and lacks a portion of them. The sample has tens of thousands of clones; 80% to 90% are singletons. Systemic immunosuppression or autoimmune disease history was grounds to exclude patients. V lost 6 bases to trimming and J lost 6 bases; unmatched junction nucleotides: 10. Per the germline V gene, CDR1 is MNHEY and CDR2 is SVGAGI. CDR3 length equals 14 residues. This clonotype was obtained from an adult with an advanced solid tumor such as melanoma, head and neck, liver or kidney cancer. Sequences were derived from CD4+ or CD8+ T cells sorted from blood, sampled in a trial of the OX40 agonist ivuxolimab. V is TRBV6-5 and J is TRBJ1-1, with TRBD1 matching over 7 bases. CDR3 amino acids: CASSPDRPNPEAFF. Written as DNA, the CDR3 is TGTGCCAGCAGCCCGGACAGGCCCAACCCTGAAGCTTTCTTT.